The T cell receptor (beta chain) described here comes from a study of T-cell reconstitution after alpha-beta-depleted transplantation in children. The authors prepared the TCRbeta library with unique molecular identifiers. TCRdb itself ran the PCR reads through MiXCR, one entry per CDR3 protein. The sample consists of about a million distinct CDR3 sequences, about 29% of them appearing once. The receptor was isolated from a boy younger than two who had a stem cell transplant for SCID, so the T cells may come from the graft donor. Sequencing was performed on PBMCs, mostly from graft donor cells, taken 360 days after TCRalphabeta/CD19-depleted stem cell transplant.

Here the CDR3 reads CASSSFVFAAGGPSAQYF. Written as DNA, the CDR3 is TGTGCCAGCAGCTCCTTCGTGTTCGCAGCGGGGGGGCCGAGTGCGCAGTATTTT. The gene calls are TRBV11-1 and TRBJ2-3, with 10 bases identical to TRBD2. Germline CDR1 and CDR2: SGHAT and FQDESV (reference sequence). Germline trimming cut 4 bases from V and 10 bases from J; bases unmatched to any gene: 20. There are 18 residues in the CDR3.